This T cell receptor beta chain is drawn from a study of blood T cell repertoires in COVID-19. In the study overall: Acute-phase and convalescent COVID-19 samples originated in the United States, Italy and Spain. PBMCs, B-cell-depleted T cells, or T cells provided the cDNA or gDNA that made up the material.

The authors' processing: Reference gene primer amplification gave nucleated cell count estimates. Sequenced by immunoSEQ multiplex PCR; TCRdb stores in-frame clones only, minus some. V, J and clone size are taken as reported in that table, and D and trimming were inferred from the DNA itself. The sample holds 150,000 or so clones, roughly 84% seen once. Germline CDR1 is MNHNY and CDR2 is SVGAGI (reference sequence). The CDR3 has 13 residues. V dropped 6 bases and J dropped 5 bases, with 10 bases sitting between them. The sample was peripheral blood. This receptor was identified in a woman aged 60-75 years with acute or convalescent COVID-19. This chain joins TRBV6-6 and TRBJ2-2, with D perhaps TRBD1 (6 bases). CDR3 residues: CASSRDRTGELFF. The CDR3 region has the DNA TGTGCCAGCAGCCGAGACAGGACCGGGGAGCTGTTTTTT.